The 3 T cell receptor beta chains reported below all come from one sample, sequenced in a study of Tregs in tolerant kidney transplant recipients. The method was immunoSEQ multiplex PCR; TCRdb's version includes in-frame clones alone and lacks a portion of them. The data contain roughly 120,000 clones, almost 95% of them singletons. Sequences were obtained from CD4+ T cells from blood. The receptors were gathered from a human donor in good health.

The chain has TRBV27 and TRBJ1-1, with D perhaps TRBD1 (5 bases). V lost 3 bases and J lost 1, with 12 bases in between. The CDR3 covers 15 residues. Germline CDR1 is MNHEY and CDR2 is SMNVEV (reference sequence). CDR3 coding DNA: TGTGCCAGCAGTTTGTTAGGGGTTCGGAACACTGAAGCTTTCTTT. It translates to CASSLLGVRNTEAFF.

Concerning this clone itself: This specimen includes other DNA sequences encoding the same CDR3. The CDR3 nucleotides read TGTGCCAGCAGCTTGGGGGGACAGAGTTCCTACGAGCAGTACTTC. Protein product: CASSLGGQSSYEQYF. The V call is TRBV5-4, the J call TRBJ2-7; 7 positions agree with TRBD1. The CDR3 is made up of 15 amino acids. V shed 0 bases and J 1 base; nucleotides not matched to a gene: 4. Per the germline V gene, CDR1 is SGHNT and CDR2 is YYREEE (reference sequence).

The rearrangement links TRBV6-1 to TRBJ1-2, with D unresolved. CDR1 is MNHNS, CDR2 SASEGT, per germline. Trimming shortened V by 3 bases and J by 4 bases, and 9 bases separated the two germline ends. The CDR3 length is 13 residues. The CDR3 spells CASSDGPAYGYTF. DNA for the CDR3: TGTGCCAGCAGTGATGGGCCCGCCTATGGCTACACCTTC.